This T cell receptor (beta chain) is drawn from a study of cytomegalovirus exposure and HLA in healthy donors. PCR was performed using 60 Vbeta and 13 Jbeta primers. Libraries were prepared by immunoSEQ multiplex PCR; TCRdb keeps only in-frame clonotypes and omits some of them. The sample lists 100,000 or so clones; over 65% were seen once. The V end was cut by 0 bases, the J end by 3 bases, with 15 bases between. The CDR3 is 16 residues long. Looked up from germline, CDR1 is MNHEY and CDR2 is SMNVEV (reference sequence). The rearrangement joins TRBV27 to TRBJ2-7, with D hard to call. This TCR was recovered from a man between 40 and 49 years old in good health and CMV-seronegative. The sample was PBMCs. CDR3 sequence (DNA): TGTGCCAGCAGTTTATCCGGTCTTTTTCAGGACTACGAGCAGTACTTC. Translating gives CASSLSGLFQDYEQYF.